This T cell receptor (beta chain) derives from a study of identical twins. Of note for this clonotype: Its antigen is still unknown.

TCRdb fed the 5' RACE reads into MiXCR, producing one record per CDR3 protein. Of 500,000 or so distinct CDR3 sequences listed, roughly an eighth are singletons. Study-level findings and limits: Because invariant MAIT and iNKT cells could be present, zero-insertion analyses could be partly confounded.

Separately, the same data were catalogued under a study of yellow fever vaccine responses in identical twins.

This sequence originates from a woman aged 18-29 years in good health. The sequenced sample was CD4+ T cells sorted from blood.

CDR3 DNA: TGTGCCAGCAGTCCGGTGCAGGGGAACACTGAAGCTTTCTTT. This sequence encodes CASSPVQGNTEAFF. The V and J genes are TRBV12-3 or TRBV12-4 and TRBJ1-1, with D perhaps matching TRBD1 (5 bases). The V end lost 5 bases, the J end lost 1 base, and 11 bases lay between the germline ends. The CDR3 loop spans 14 amino acids.